This T cell receptor (beta chain) was documented in a study of cytomegalovirus exposure and HLA in healthy donors. With respect to this clone: Its specificity is unknown.

There are 15 residues in the CDR3. With 7 bases clipped from V and 4 bases from J, the junction kept 7 bases outside the gene matches. Germline V gene sequence: CDR1 LNHDA, CDR2 SQIVND (reference sequence). Study findings and constraints: Analysis performed later found roughly 17,000 TCR beta sequences associated with HLA alleles at 0.05 false discovery rate. Among TCR beta chains, those listed as cytomegalovirus-associated numbered fewer than 200.

The primer mix had 60 Vbeta and 13 Jbeta primers. Sequenced by immunoSEQ multiplex PCR; TCRdb stores in-frame clones only, minus some. The table has under 150,000 clones, 75% to 80% seen once. The J gene is TRBJ1-2, the V gene TRBV19; 12 bases are shared with TRBD1. The clonotype comes from a young woman in good health and CMV-seronegative. Sequencing used PBMCs. CDR3 coding DNA: TGTGCCAGTAACAGGGGGGGACAGGGGGCCTATGGCTACACCTTC. Protein product: CASNRGGQGAYGYTF.